The clone carrying this TCR beta chain appeared many times. One entry per CDR3 protein, called by TCRdb with MiXCR from the 5' RACE reads. The sample shows almost 30,000 distinct CDR3 sequences, less than 6.5% of them seen only once. The data originate from a study of early T cells in non-severe SARS-CoV-2 infection. The length of the CDR3 is 14 residues. Trimming took 3 bases from V and 5 from J; bases not matched to a gene: 8. Germline values: CDR1 DFQATT, CDR2 SNEGSKA (reference sequence). The sample comprised whole blood. This TCR came from an adult who was a healthcare worker with PCR-confirmed SARS-CoV-2 infection or an uninfected control (not recorded which). The V and J genes are TRBV20-1 and TRBJ1-2; 8 positions match TRBD1. Here the CDR3 reads CSASPRTGKYGYTF. Written as DNA, the CDR3 is TGCAGTGCTAGCCCCCGGACAGGGAAATATGGCTACACCTTC.